The TCR beta chain described here comes from a study of cytomegalovirus exposure and HLA in healthy donors. Overall study findings and caveats: The listing of 150 to 200 TCR beta chains classed them as cytomegalovirus-associated.

Details on this clone: Its specificity is unknown.

The assay was immunoSEQ multiplex PCR, and TCRdb's table has in-frame clones only and misses some. This sample has over 200,000 clones, with around 90% found just once. This CDR3 spans 15 amino acids. CDR1 and CDR2 (germline): SGDLS, YYNGEE. J was trimmed by 3 bases and V by 3 bases; bases with no gene match: 1. The source of this sequence is a woman between 18 and 30 years old in good health and CMV-seronegative. The source material was PBMCs. The V call is TRBV9, the J call TRBJ2-2; 11 bases match TRBD2. The CDR3 bases are TGTGCCAGCAGCGCACTAGCGGGAGACACCGGGGAGCTGTTTTTT. Its translation is CASSALAGDTGELFF.